These T cell receptor beta chains were read from a single sample in a study of blood T cell repertoires in COVID-19. Repertoires were generated with immunoSEQ multiplex PCR, while TCRdb's copy carries only in-frame clones and drops some. The sample consists of 150,000 or so clones, roughly 87% of them appearing once. The sample was PBMCs or T cells enriched from blood (not recorded which). The source of these receptors is a human donor with acute COVID-19. The donor label of this sample is uncertain. CDR3s include the opening cysteine and the closing phenylalanine or tryptophan. The order of the fields is V gene, J gene, D gene, clone size, CDR3 DNA, CDR3 protein. A D gene is named only where the DNA matches it firmly. Clone size appears in some rows only: once, few, many, or a class for an expanded clone.

V gene: TRBV5-1; J gene: TRBJ1-2; D gene: TRBD1; clone size: once; CDR3 DNA: TGCGCCAGCAGCTCCCTGACAGGGGACGAAAGCTACACCTTC; CDR3 protein: CASSSLTGDESYTF
V gene: TRBV5-4; J gene: TRBJ1-1; D gene: NA; clone size: NA; CDR3 DNA: TGTGCCAGCAGCCGATCGGGGGGCACTGAAGCTTTCTTT; CDR3 protein: CASSRSGGTEAFF
V gene: TRBV2; J gene: TRBJ1-1; D gene: TRBD1; clone size: NA; CDR3 DNA: TGTGCCAGCAGGGACAGGTCAATGAACACTGAAGCTTTCTTT; CDR3 protein: CASRDRSMNTEAFF
V gene: TRBV14; J gene: TRBJ1-2; D gene: NA; clone size: NA; CDR3 DNA: TGTGCCAGCAGCCAAGACGGCGGCAGAATATATGGCTACACCTTC; CDR3 protein: CASSQDGGRIYGYTF
V gene: TRBV11-2; J gene: TRBJ1-2; D gene: TRBD1; clone size: NA; CDR3 DNA: TGTGCCAGCAGCAAGATTCAGGGGGCAGTCTCTAACTATGGCTACACCTTC; CDR3 protein: CASSKIQGAVSNYGYTF
V gene: TRBV5-8; J gene: TRBJ1-3; D gene: NA; clone size: NA; CDR3 DNA: TGTGCCAGCAGCCGGGGATCCGGAAACACCATATATTTT; CDR3 protein: CASSRGSGNTIYF
V gene: TRBV12-3/TRBV12-4; J gene: TRBJ2-1; D gene: TRBD2; clone size: NA; CDR3 DNA: TGTGCCAGCAGTTTCCGGGAGGGACGGGGGCAGTTCTTC; CDR3 protein: CASSFREGRGQFF
V gene: TRBV7-2; J gene: TRBJ1-2; D gene: TRBD1; clone size: NA; CDR3 DNA: TGTGCCAGCAGCACCACGACAGGGGCCTATGGCTACACCTTC; CDR3 protein: CASSTTTGAYGYTF
V gene: TRBV7-9; J gene: TRBJ1-2; D gene: TRBD1; clone size: NA; CDR3 DNA: TGTGCCAGCAGCCCGCAGGGGGCGTTCGTCGGCTACACCTTC; CDR3 protein: CASSPQGAFVGYTF
V gene: TRBV6-2/TRBV6-3; J gene: TRBJ2-5; D gene: NA; clone size: many; CDR3 DNA: TGTGCCAGCAGTTCGATAGCGTACCAAGAGACCCAGTACTTC; CDR3 protein: CASSSIAYQETQYF
V gene: TRBV5-1; J gene: TRBJ1-1; D gene: NA; clone size: NA; CDR3 DNA: TGCGCCAGCAGCTCTCCTCGGGGGGGCGCGTTGTCTGAAGCTTTCTTT; CDR3 protein: CASSSPRGGALSEAFF
V gene: TRBV7-9; J gene: TRBJ2-7; D gene: TRBD1; clone size: NA; CDR3 DNA: TGTGCCAGCAGTTACCGGAGGGACAGGACCAATTACGAGCAGTACTTC; CDR3 protein: CASSYRRDRTNYEQYF
V gene: TRBV6-5; J gene: TRBJ1-4; D gene: TRBD1; clone size: once; CDR3 DNA: TGTGCCAGCAGCCTTGACAGGGGGACTAATGAAAAACTGTTTTTT; CDR3 protein: CASSLDRGTNEKLFF
V gene: TRBV7-9; J gene: TRBJ1-5; D gene: TRBD1; clone size: NA; CDR3 DNA: TGTGCCAGCAGCTTACAGGGGGAGCCCCAGCATTTT; CDR3 protein: CASSLQGEPQHF
V gene: TRBV7-2; J gene: TRBJ1-1; D gene: NA; clone size: NA; CDR3 DNA: TGTGCCAGCAGACCCCGACAGGCCCAAAACACTGAAGCTTTCTTT; CDR3 protein: CASRPRQAQNTEAFF
V gene: TRBV4-1; J gene: TRBJ2-5; D gene: TRBD1; clone size: NA; CDR3 DNA: TGCGCCAGCAGTCACGGGGACAGGGAAGAACACCAAGAGACCCAGTACTTC; CDR3 protein: CASSHGDREEHQETQYF
V gene: TRBV11-2; J gene: TRBJ1-4; D gene: NA; clone size: NA; CDR3 DNA: TGTGCCAGCAGCTCCCAGGGATTCAATGAAAAACTGTTTTTT; CDR3 protein: CASSSQGFNEKLFF
V gene: TRBV3-1/TRBV3-2; J gene: TRBJ1-1; D gene: TRBD1; clone size: NA; CDR3 DNA: TGTGCCAGCAGCCAGGGACAGCTTAGGAACACTGAAGCTTTCTTT; CDR3 protein: CASSQGQLRNTEAFF
V gene: TRBV6-5; J gene: TRBJ2-3; D gene: NA; clone size: few; CDR3 DNA: TGTGCCAGCAGGCCCCAGGGTGGTACGCAGTATTTT; CDR3 protein: CASRPQGGTQYF
V gene: TRBV3-1/TRBV3-2; J gene: TRBJ1-1; D gene: TRBD1; clone size: NA; CDR3 DNA: TGTGCCAGCAGCCGCCCGGGACAGGGGGCACGGAACACTGAAGCTTTCTTT; CDR3 protein: CASSRPGQGARNTEAFF
V gene: TRBV18; J gene: TRBJ2-7; D gene: NA; clone size: NA; CDR3 DNA: TGTGCCAGCTCACCTACGAGGACAGACTCCTACGAGCAGTACTTC; CDR3 protein: CASSPTRTDSYEQYF
V gene: TRBV30; J gene: TRBJ1-3; D gene: NA; clone size: NA; CDR3 DNA: TGTGCCTGGATGAGGGCTAACACCATATATTTT; CDR3 protein: CAWMRANTIYF
V gene: TRBV5-4; J gene: TRBJ2-5; D gene: TRBD1; clone size: NA; CDR3 DNA: TGTGCCAGCAGAAGACAGGGTGGAGAGACCCAGTACTTC; CDR3 protein: CASRRQGGETQYF
V gene: TRBV5-6; J gene: TRBJ1-1; D gene: TRBD1; clone size: NA; CDR3 DNA: TGTGCCAGCAGCACCGGGACAGGGGCCTTGAACACTGAAGCTTTCTTT; CDR3 protein: CASSTGTGALNTEAFF
V gene: TRBV3-1/TRBV3-2; J gene: TRBJ1-2; D gene: NA; clone size: NA; CDR3 DNA: TGTGCCAGCAGCCAAAGTCCTGAGGGCTACACCTTC; CDR3 protein: CASSQSPEGYTF
V gene: TRBV6-5; J gene: TRBJ1-2; D gene: TRBD1; clone size: NA; CDR3 DNA: TGTGCCAGCAGAGCTACGACAGGGGGGTACTATGGCTACACCTTC; CDR3 protein: CASRATTGGYYGYTF
V gene: TRBV30; J gene: TRBJ1-4; D gene: TRBD1; clone size: NA; CDR3 DNA: TGTGCCTGGAGTGTTGGGACAGGGGGCTTTGGAAAACTGTTTTTT; CDR3 protein: CAWSVGTGGFGKLFF
V gene: TRBV4-1; J gene: TRBJ2-6; D gene: TRBD1; clone size: NA; CDR3 DNA: TGCGCCAGCAGCCAGATGACAGGGATGGGCTCTGGGGCCAACGTCCTGACTTTC; CDR3 protein: CASSQMTGMGSGANVLTF
V gene: TRBV27; J gene: TRBJ1-2; D gene: NA; clone size: NA; CDR3 DNA: TGTGCCAGCAGTCCCTCCCTAGGGGGGGCTGGAGGCTACACCTTC; CDR3 protein: CASSPSLGGAGGYTF
V gene: TRBV7-8; J gene: TRBJ1-2; D gene: NA; clone size: NA; CDR3 DNA: TGTGCCAGCAGCCCACCGGGGGGTGTGTATCGCGACTACACCTTC; CDR3 protein: CASSPPGGVYRDYTF
V gene: TRBV5-1; J gene: TRBJ2-1; D gene: NA; clone size: NA; CDR3 DNA: TGCGCCAGCAGCTTGGAGGGGGAATACAATGAGCAGTTCTTC; CDR3 protein: CASSLEGEYNEQFF
V gene: TRBV6-2/TRBV6-3; J gene: TRBJ2-3; D gene: TRBD2; clone size: few; CDR3 DNA: TGTGCCAGCAGACCTCTAGCGGGGGCTTTCGATACGCAGTATTTT; CDR3 protein: CASRPLAGAFDTQYF
V gene: TRBV7-2; J gene: TRBJ2-7; D gene: NA; clone size: NA; CDR3 DNA: TGTGCCAGCAGCGGGACACCCGGTGGGGAGCAGTACTTC; CDR3 protein: CASSGTPGGEQYF
V gene: TRBV2; J gene: TRBJ2-7; D gene: TRBD1; clone size: NA; CDR3 DNA: TGTGCCAGCAAAGGACAGGGGCTTAAAAACTACGAGCAGTACTTC; CDR3 protein: CASKGQGLKNYEQYF
V gene: TRBV4-2; J gene: TRBJ2-7; D gene: NA; clone size: NA; CDR3 DNA: TGTGCCAGCAGCCAAGGGGGGGTAGACGAGCAGTACTTC; CDR3 protein: CASSQGGVDEQYF
V gene: TRBV7-9; J gene: TRBJ2-1; D gene: NA; clone size: NA; CDR3 DNA: TGTGCCAGCAGCTACCAGGGGGGCATAAATGAGCAGTTCTTC; CDR3 protein: CASSYQGGINEQFF
V gene: TRBV6-6; J gene: TRBJ2-7; D gene: NA; clone size: NA; CDR3 DNA: TGTGCCAGCAGCCCGGGGAAGGTAACCTACGAGCAGTACTTC; CDR3 protein: CASSPGKVTYEQYF
V gene: TRBV7-2; J gene: TRBJ2-4; D gene: TRBD2; clone size: NA; CDR3 DNA: TGTGCCAGCAGCTCCCCGGGACTAGCGGGGGGGAAAAACATTCAGTACTTC; CDR3 protein: CASSSPGLAGGKNIQYF
V gene: TRBV7-9; J gene: TRBJ2-6; D gene: NA; clone size: NA; CDR3 DNA: TGTGCCAGCGTTCCCCAGGGGAAATATGGGGCCAACGTCCTGACTTTC; CDR3 protein: CASVPQGKYGANVLTF